Here is one TCR beta chain with its context. Its target is not known. Researchers ran the PCR with 60 Vbeta and 13 Jbeta primers. Here immunoSEQ multiplex PCR was the method, and the copy in TCRdb shows in-frame clones only, minus some. The sample has over 100,000 clones, and its top ten clones hold 3.7%. This record belongs to a study of cytomegalovirus exposure and HLA in healthy donors. General observations from the study: A later analysis showed TCR association rates differing by HLA locus, peaking at DRB1 and lowest at HLA-C. The study labeled 170 or so TCR beta chains cytomegalovirus-associated. Further analysis was carried out later, and it showed several of the most significant clusters appearing linked to common viral pathogens.

CDR3 length equals 12 residues. The germline CDR1 and CDR2 sequences are SGHTA and FQGNSA. The V gene lost 5 bases and the J gene lost 6 bases, with 9 bases spanning the gap. The chain couples TRBV7-2 to TRBJ2-3; no definite D call. Sequencing was performed on PBMCs. The clonotype comes from a man in his thirties or forties in good health and CMV-seronegative. In DNA, the CDR3 is TGTGCCAGCAGCCCTTCCTTGGATACGCAGTATTTT. It is translated as CASSPSLDTQYF.